Below, one T cell receptor beta chain is given with its context. Naive CD8 cells were CD45RO-negative, positively selected for CCR7, excluding terminally differentiated effector memory CD45RA+ cells. The material for each subset, its genomic DNA, was split evenly across several immunoSEQ plates. The sorted-subset replicate PCRs were given 200 ng DNA, which is roughly 30,000 T cell genomes. Produced via immunoSEQ multiplex PCR; TCRdb's table is partial and in-frame only. The sample holds about 820,000 clones; around 92% are singletons and the top ten take around 24%. This entry belongs to a study of shared clonotypes between healthy human individuals. Study at large: Donor ages ranged 18 to 49 years: a couple of women, a few men. Plates per donor: three CD4 naive, three CD4 memory, two CD8 naive, one CD8 memory.

Specimen: naive CD8+ T cells sorted from blood. This TCR derives from a man aged 30-40 years in good health.

CDR3 in DNA: TGTGCCACCAGCGGGGGGGGGAGGCCTAATGAAAAACTGTTTTTT. It is translated as CATSGGGRPNEKLFF. The chain links TRBV15 to TRBJ1-4, with a weak D call TRBD1 (5 bases). The V end lost 5 bases, the J end lost 3 bases, and 13 bases lay between the germline ends. Germline V gene data show CDR1 as LNHNV and CDR2 as YYDKDF (reference sequence). The CDR3 spans 15 residues.